Here is one T cell receptor (beta chain) with its context. With V trimmed by 2 bases and J by 3 bases, 3 bases remained unmatched. CDR3 length: 15 amino acids. The germline CDR1 and CDR2 sequences are SGHTA and FQGNSA. This record belongs to a study of T cell responses to AZD1222 COVID-19 vaccine. Using immunoSEQ multiplex PCR, the repertoire was profiled, and TCRdb retains in-frame clones only, with some absent. The table records 70,000 or so clones, over 60% of them present only once. The chain is built from TRBV7-2 and TRBJ1-2; 10 nucleotides line up with TRBD1. This TCR derives from an adult in good health. This material consisted of peripheral blood, taken on day 0 of AZD1222 vaccination. Here the CDR3 DNA reads TGTGCCAGCAGCTTAATTGGGACAGGGGACTATGGCTACACCTTC. Its protein is CASSLIGTGDYGYTF. Combining the CDR3 with reference TRBV7-2 and TRBJ1-2 gives the whole variable domain GAGVSQSPSNKVTEKGKDVELRCDPISGHTALYWYRQSLGQGLEFLIYFQGNSAPDKSGLPSDRFSAERTGGSVSTLTIQRTQQEDSAVYLCASSLIGTGDYGYTFGSGTRLTVV.